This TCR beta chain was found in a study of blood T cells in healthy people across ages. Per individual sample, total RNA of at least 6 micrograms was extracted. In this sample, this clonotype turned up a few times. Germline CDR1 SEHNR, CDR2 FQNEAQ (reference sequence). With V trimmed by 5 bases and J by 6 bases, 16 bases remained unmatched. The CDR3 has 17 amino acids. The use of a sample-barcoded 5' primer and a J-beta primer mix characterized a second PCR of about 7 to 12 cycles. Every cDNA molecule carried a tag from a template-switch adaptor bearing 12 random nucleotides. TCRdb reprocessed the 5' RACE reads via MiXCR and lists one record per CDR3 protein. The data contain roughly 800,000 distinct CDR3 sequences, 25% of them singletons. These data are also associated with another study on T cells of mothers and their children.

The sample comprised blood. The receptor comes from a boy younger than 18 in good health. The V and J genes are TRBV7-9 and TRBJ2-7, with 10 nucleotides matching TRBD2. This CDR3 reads CASSPWGAGGPFIEQYF. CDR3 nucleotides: TGTGCCAGCAGCCCCTGGGGAGCGGGAGGGCCTTTTATCGAGCAGTACTTC.